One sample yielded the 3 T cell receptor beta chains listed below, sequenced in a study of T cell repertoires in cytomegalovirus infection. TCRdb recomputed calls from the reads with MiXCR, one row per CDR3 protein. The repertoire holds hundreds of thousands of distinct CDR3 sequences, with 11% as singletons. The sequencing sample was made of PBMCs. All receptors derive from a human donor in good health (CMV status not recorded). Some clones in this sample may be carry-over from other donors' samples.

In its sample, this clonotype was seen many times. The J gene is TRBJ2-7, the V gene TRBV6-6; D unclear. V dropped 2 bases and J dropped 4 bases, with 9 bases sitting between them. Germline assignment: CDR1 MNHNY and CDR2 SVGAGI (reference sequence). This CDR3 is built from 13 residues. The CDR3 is CASSYDGYYEQYF. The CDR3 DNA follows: TGTGCCAGCAGTTACGACGGGTATTACGAGCAGTACTTC.

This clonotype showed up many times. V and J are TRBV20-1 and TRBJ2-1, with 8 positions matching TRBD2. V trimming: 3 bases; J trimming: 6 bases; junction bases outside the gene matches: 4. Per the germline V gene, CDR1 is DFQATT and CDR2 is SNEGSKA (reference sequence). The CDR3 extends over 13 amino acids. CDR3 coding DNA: TGCAGTGCTAGTATCGGGAGGGCCAATGAGCAGTTCTTC. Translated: CSASIGRANEQFF.

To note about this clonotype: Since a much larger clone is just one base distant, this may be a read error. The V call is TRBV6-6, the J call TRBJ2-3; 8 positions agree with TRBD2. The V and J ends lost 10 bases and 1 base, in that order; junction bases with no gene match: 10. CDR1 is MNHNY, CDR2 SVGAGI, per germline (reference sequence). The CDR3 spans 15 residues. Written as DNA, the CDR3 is TGTGCCATCAGGCCCTTGCGGGAGGGCACAGATACGCAGTATTTT. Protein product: CAIRPLREGTDTQYF.